These 11 T cell receptor beta chains share one sample of origin, sequenced in a study of vaccination effects on CD4 cells after COVID-19. Antigen-specific CD4+ T cells were expanded (with viral peptide pools) by the ViraFEST assay ahead of sequencing. Cultured cells yielded isolated CD4+ T cells after around 10 days. Vaccine administered to participants consisted of two doses of either BNT162b2 or mRNA-1273. TCRdb's copy holds only in-frame clones and misses some; the assay was immunoSEQ multiplex PCR. The table has 25,000 to 30,000 clones, roughly four fifths seen once. No antigen has been assigned to these receptors. The sequencing here drew on CD4+ T cells from PBMCs cultured with HCoV-229E spike peptides, taken after COVID-19 vaccination. The receptors come from a human donor who received a COVID-19 vaccine.

This chain links TRBV3-1 (or the pseudogene TRBV3-2) with TRBJ2-7; no clear D gene. Looked up from germline, CDR1 is LGHDT and CDR2 is YNNKEL (reference sequence). The V end lost 3 bases, the J end lost 3 bases, and 6 bases lay between the germline ends. The CDR3 consists of 12 residues. The CDR3 reads CASSQAIYEQYF. CDR3 DNA sequence: TGTGCCAGCAGCCAGGCGATCTACGAGCAGTACTTC.

The V gene is TRBV6-5, the J gene TRBJ1-5; 7 nucleotides match TRBD1. V lost 7 bases to trimming and J lost 1 base; unmatched junction nucleotides: 4. This CDR3 has 14 amino acids. CDR1 MNHEY and CDR2 SVGAGI come from the germline V gene. Written as DNA, the CDR3 is TGTGCCAGCATCGCGGACAGGAGCAATCAGCCCCAGCATTTT. This translates into CASIADRSNQPQHF.

The V gene is TRBV14, the J gene TRBJ1-4; the D gene is possibly TRBD1 (5 bases). Trimming took off 3 bases at V and 4 bases at J, with 12 bases between the two ends. Germline V gene lookup returns CDR1 SGHDN and CDR2 FVKESK. CDR3 size: 15 residues. The CDR3 is CASSHAGLINEKLFF. The CDR3 nucleotides are TGTGCCAGCAGCCACGCGGGACTCATTAATGAAAAACTGTTTTTT.

This clone was observed a handful of times. This rearrangement joins TRBV7-9 to TRBJ1-2, with unresolved D. CDR1 and CDR2 (germline): SEHNR, FQNEAQ (reference sequence). There are 12 residues in the CDR3. V shed 6 bases and J shed 4 bases, with 9 bases lying between them. CDR3 amino acids: CASSLDTYGYTF. The CDR3 DNA is TGTGCCAGCAGTCTTGACACCTATGGCTACACCTTC.

This rearrangement joins TRBV5-1 to TRBJ1-5, with D unclear. CDR1 and CDR2 (germline): SGHRS, YFSETQ. The CDR3 runs 14 residues. V was shortened by 4 bases and J by 9 bases, with 17 bases between the two germline ends. The CDR3 nucleotides are TGCGCCAGCAGCCCAGAGCCCGGGTTACGGCCCCAGCATTTT. Translation: CASSPEPGLRPQHF.

This clone was counted a few times. V and J are TRBV5-1 and TRBJ1-2; D is uncertain. The ends were cut back, 0 bases at V and 7 bases at J, with 10 bases in the middle. This CDR3 has 13 amino acids. Germline loops: CDR1 SGHRS, CDR2 YFSETQ. CDR3 bases: TGCGCCAGCAGCTTGGATAGATCCGGTGGCTACACCTTC. Protein: CASSLDRSGGYTF.

The chain joins TRBV18 to TRBJ1-4; the match to TRBD1 covers 8 bases. The CDR3 is 16 residues long. Germline CDR1 and CDR2: KGHSH and LQKENI. V gave up 3 bases and J gave up 4 bases; unmatched junction bases: 7. The CDR3 reads CASSPRDRRRNEKLFF. DNA for the CDR3: TGTGCCAGCTCACCCCGGGACAGGCGCCGTAATGAAAAACTGTTTTTT.

CDR3 nucleotides: TGTGCCAGCAGGGAGGGGGCGTGGACTGAAGCTTTCTTT. This gives the protein CASREGAWTEAFF. J is TRBJ1-1 and V is TRBV2, with TRBD1 matching 7 bases. The CDR3 consists of 13 residues. Germline assignment: CDR1 SNHLY and CDR2 FYNNEI. The ends lost 6 bases at V and 5 bases at J; junction bases unmatched: 6.

This chain joins TRBV7-9 and TRBJ2-4; no firm D call. The V end lost 4 bases, the J end lost 2 bases, and 0 bases lay between the germline ends. The CDR3 contains 11 residues. The germline CDR1 and CDR2 sequences are SEHNR and FQNEAQ (reference sequence). This CDR3 is CASSSKNIQYF. The CDR3 DNA sequence: TGTGCCAGCAGCTCCAAAAACATTCAGTACTTC. Drawing the rest from reference TRBV7-9 and TRBJ2-4, the complete variable domain is DTGVSQNPRHKITKRGQNVTFRCDPISEHNRLYWYRQTLGQGPEFLTYFQNEAQLEKSRLLSDRFSAERPKGSFSTLEIQRTEQGDSAMYLCASSSKNIQYFGAGTRLSVL.

This clone was counted a few times. This chain connects TRBV20-1 to TRBJ2-7; TRBD2 matches 10 bases. Germline CDR1 DFQATT, CDR2 SNEGSKA (reference sequence). V trimming: 3 bases; J trimming: 3 bases; junction bases outside the gene matches: 5. This CDR3 spans 14 amino acids. CDR3 nucleotide sequence: TGCAGTGCTAGTCCGGGACTAGCGTTCTACGAGCAGTACTTC. This translates into CSASPGLAFYEQYF.

The chain is built from TRBV14 and TRBJ2-6, with TRBD1 matching over 8 bases. Germline trimming cut 0 bases from V and 5 bases from J; bases unmatched to any gene: 12. This CDR3 is 19 amino acids long. Germline values: CDR1 SGHDN, CDR2 FVKESK. In DNA form, the CDR3 reads TGTGCCAGCAGCCAAGATCTAACAGGGGGGAGGAACTGGGCCAACGTCCTGACTTTC. Translating gives CASSQDLTGGRNWANVLTF.